This T cell receptor beta chain was documented in a study of OX40 agonist ivuxolimab in advanced cancers. About the study: Ivuxolimab is a fully human IgG2 antibody that activates OX40 (CD134).

The protocol was immunoSEQ multiplex PCR, while the TCRdb copy is restricted to in-frame clones and leaves out a portion. The sample has about 60,000 clones, around 90% seen once. The germline V and J ends were trimmed by 2 bases and 7 bases, with 9 bases remaining between them. CDR1 KGHSH and CDR2 LQKENI come from the germline V gene. This CDR3 is 13 amino acids long. This sample comprised CD4+ or CD8+ T cells sorted from blood, obtained in a trial of the OX40 agonist ivuxolimab. The chain uses TRBV18 and TRBJ1-5; D gene uncertain. This TCR was sampled from an adult with an advanced solid tumor such as melanoma, head and neck, liver or kidney cancer. The CDR3 reads CASSPALTQPQHF. In DNA form, the CDR3 reads TGTGCCAGCTCACCAGCTCTAACCCAGCCCCAGCATTTT.